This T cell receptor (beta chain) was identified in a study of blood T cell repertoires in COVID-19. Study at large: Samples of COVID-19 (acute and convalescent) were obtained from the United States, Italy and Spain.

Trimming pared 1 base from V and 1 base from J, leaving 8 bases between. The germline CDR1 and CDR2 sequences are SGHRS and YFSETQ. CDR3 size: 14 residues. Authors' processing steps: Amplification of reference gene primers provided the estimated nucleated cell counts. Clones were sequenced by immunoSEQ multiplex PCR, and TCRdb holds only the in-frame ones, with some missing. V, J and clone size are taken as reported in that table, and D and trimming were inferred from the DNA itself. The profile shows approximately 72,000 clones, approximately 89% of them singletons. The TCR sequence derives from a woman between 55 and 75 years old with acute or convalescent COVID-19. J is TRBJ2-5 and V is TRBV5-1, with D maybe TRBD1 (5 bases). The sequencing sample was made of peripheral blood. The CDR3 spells CASSLTTVQETQYF. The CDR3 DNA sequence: TGCGCCAGCAGCTTGACGACAGTCCAAGAGACCCAGTACTTC.